These 5 T cell receptor beta chains originate from one sample sequenced in a study of cytomegalovirus exposure and HLA in healthy donors (TCRdb year 2017). Libraries were constructed by the immunoSEQ multiplex PCR assay. Not all clones reach the TCRdb copy of this immuneACCESS table, which keeps in-frame sequences only. Checked studies attribute under half of the gap to unresolved V genes and leave the rest unexplained. The sample table lists about 280,000 clones, roughly 90% of them with a count of one. The ten largest clones take up about 0.86% of the sample. Source material: PBMCs. These receptors all come from a woman aged 18-29 years in good health and CMV-seronegative.

This chain joins TRBV30 and TRBJ1-2; D is unresolved. V was cut by 6 bases and J by 8 bases, with 10 bases left in between. Germline V gives CDR1 GTSNPN, CDR2 SVGIG (reference sequence). CDR3 size: 10 residues. Here the CDR3 reads CACYPGGYTF. For the CDR3, the DNA is TGTGCCTGCTACCCGGGAGGCTACACCTTC.

The V and J genes are TRBV28 and TRBJ1-2; 7 nucleotides agree with TRBD1. The CDR3 loop spans 15 amino acids. CDR1 is MDHEN, CDR2 SYDVKM, per germline. V lost 6 bases to trimming and J lost 4 bases; unmatched junction nucleotides: 11. The CDR3 is CASRLEGARGYGYTF. The CDR3 coding sequence is TGTGCCAGCAGGCTAGAGGGGGCGCGGGGCTATGGCTACACCTTC.

V and J are TRBV28 and TRBJ2-4; no clear D gene. The CDR3 loop spans 15 amino acids. Germline V CDR1 and CDR2: MDHEN, SYDVKM. Trimming shortened V by 6 bases and J by 0 bases, and 12 bases separated the two germline ends. The CDR3 reads CASRAVVAAKNIQYF. CDR3 DNA sequence: TGTGCCAGCAGGGCAGTGGTGGCAGCCAAAAACATTCAGTACTTC.

The rearrangement uses TRBV19 and TRBJ1-1; D may be TRBD1 (5 bases). Germline assignment: CDR1 LNHDA and CDR2 SQIVND (reference sequence). The CDR3 loop spans 14 amino acids. Trimming stripped 7 bases from V and 1 base from J, with 13 bases between. Written as DNA, the CDR3 is TGTGCCAGTACCCCATACCAGGGGAACACTGAAGCTTTCTTT. It yields the protein CASTPYQGNTEAFF.

The V call is TRBV7-8, the J call TRBJ1-5; 7 positions match TRBD1. V dropped 5 bases and J dropped 3; count of bases not matched to a gene: 10. The germline V gene has CDR1 SGHVS and CDR2 FQNEAQ. The CDR3 totals 16 residues. The CDR3 DNA sequence: TGTGCCAGCAGCCCCGGTCAGGGGGTTCACAATCAGCCCCAGCATTTT. Amino acids: CASSPGQGVHNQPQHF.